This T cell receptor beta chain was sequenced in a study of human T cells and chemical hapten exposure. From the RACE reads, TCRdb called clonotypes with MiXCR, one entry per CDR3 protein. The table lists about 14,000 distinct CDR3 sequences, about 15% of them singletons. This clonotype was counted between two and nine times. The V end was cut by 7 bases, the J end by 8 bases, with 14 bases between. The CDR3 contains 11 residues. From germline, CDR1 is SQVTM and CDR2 ANQGSEA. Time point given: patch test 1, 2 weeks after DPC sensitization. Specified treatment: therapeutic diphenylcyclopropenone sensitization with weekly scalp DPC. The study enrolled 18 to 70-year-old alopecia patients suitable for DPC.

This chain links TRBV29-1 with TRBJ1-1; D unresolved. This sequence was found in a woman in her thirties with alopecia areata. Some clones in this sample may be carry-over from other donors' samples. The sample was whole blood, taken in connection with sensitization to the hapten diphenylcyclopropenone (DPC). The CDR3: CSATNPSEAFF. CDR3 DNA: TGCAGCGCTACCAACCCCTCCGAAGCTTTCTTT.